This paragraph covers one T cell receptor beta chain sequence. PCR used 60 Vbeta primers and 13 Jbeta primers. Sequencing was performed with immunoSEQ multiplex PCR; in TCRdb, only in-frame clones are kept and a portion is missing. Of roughly 100,000 clones listed, more than 60% are singletons. The source of the sample is a study of cytomegalovirus exposure and HLA in healthy donors. Overall study: Within an early data release were approximately 85 million unique TCRs drawn from HLA-typed donors.

This clonotype originated in a man between 25 and 39 years old in good health and CMV-seronegative. The sequencing sample was made of PBMCs.

CDR3 in DNA: TGTGCCAGCAGCCAAGACTCCGGGACAGCGAGCTACGAGCAGTACTTC. As protein: CASSQDSGTASYEQYF. This rearrangement joins TRBV4-2 to TRBJ2-7, with TRBD1 matching over 7 bases. Germline CDR1 reads LGHNA; CDR2 reads YNFKEQ. J gave up 3 bases and V 0 bases, and 8 bases lay outside the gene matches. The CDR3 contains 16 residues.